This TCR beta chain emerged from a study of beta chain features in type 1 diabetes. Expressed TCRB transcripts got sequenced, as all isolated RNA was reverse transcribed. TCRdb's copy holds only in-frame clones and misses some; the assay was immunoSEQ multiplex PCR. This repertoire shows 240,000 or so clones, just over 20% found once; its top ten account for more than 0.025%. A remark on this clone: Its cognate antigen is unknown.

J was trimmed by 8 bases and V by 8 bases; bases with no gene match: 7. The CDR3 is 13 amino acids. Germline CDR1 reads SGHTA; CDR2 reads FQGNSA. Whole-study findings and limits: Researchers report that Type 1 diabetes patients had moderately but significantly shorter TCRB CDR3s across all four CD4+ subsets.

Sequencing input: naive CD4+ T cells from blood. This receptor was obtained from a woman in her forties with type 1 diabetes. The V gene is TRBV7-2, the J gene TRBJ2-1; 9 bases map to TRBD1. The CDR3 DNA follows: TGTGCCAGCGGCCGGGACAGGGCCGATGAGCAGTTCTTC. Amino acids: CASGRDRADEQFF. Together with reference TRBV7-2 and TRBJ2-1, the CDR3 gives the full variable domain: GAGVSQSPSNKVTEKGKDVELRCDPISGHTALYWYRQSLGQGLEFLIYFQGNSAPDKSGLPSDRFSAERTGGSVSTLTIQRTQQEDSAVYLCASGRDRADEQFFGPGTRLTVL.